This T cell receptor (beta chain) comes out of a study of T cell responses to AZD1222 COVID-19 vaccine. The method was immunoSEQ multiplex PCR; TCRdb's version includes in-frame clones alone and lacks a portion of them. The sample carries roughly 150,000 clones, roughly 90% recorded once. Note on this clone: Its specificity is not known.

The V gene's germline CDR1 is SNHLY and CDR2 FYNNEI. The V end was cut by 7 bases, the J end by 0 bases, with 14 bases between. This CDR3 region has 15 residues. Findings and caveats of the study: All repertoire sampling was performed exclusively after the peak T cell response. Spike-specific TCR breadth rose after two AZD1222 doses, and depth rose as well.

Doses given second, at about 4 or about 12 weeks, were pooled. This clonotype was obtained from an adult who received the AZD1222 COVID-19 vaccine. This sequence joins TRBV2 and TRBJ2-3; maybe TRBD2 (6 bases). Specimen: peripheral blood, collected 28 days after the second AZD1222 dose. The chain's CDR3 is CASTPRLGSTDTQYF. In nucleotides, the CDR3 is TGTGCCAGCACCCCGCGACTAGGGAGCACAGATACGCAGTATTTT.